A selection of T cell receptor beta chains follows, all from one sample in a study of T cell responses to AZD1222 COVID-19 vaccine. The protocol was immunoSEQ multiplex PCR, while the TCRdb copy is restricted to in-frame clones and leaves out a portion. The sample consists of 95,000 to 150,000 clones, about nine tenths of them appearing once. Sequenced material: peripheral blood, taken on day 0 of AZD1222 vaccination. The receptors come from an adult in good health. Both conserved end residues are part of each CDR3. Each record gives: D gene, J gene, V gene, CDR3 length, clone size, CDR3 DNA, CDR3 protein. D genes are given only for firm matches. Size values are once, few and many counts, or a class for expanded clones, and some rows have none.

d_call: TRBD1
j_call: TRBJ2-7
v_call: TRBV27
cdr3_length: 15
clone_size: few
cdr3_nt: TGTGCCAGCAGTTTCTCGGACAGGGGGCAAAGCGAGCAGTACTTC
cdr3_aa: CASSFSDRGQSEQYF

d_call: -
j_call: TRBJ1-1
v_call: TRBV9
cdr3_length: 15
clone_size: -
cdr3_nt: TGTGCCAGCAGCGTAGGAGCCGGGATGAACACTGAAGCTTTCTTT
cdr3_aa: CASSVGAGMNTEAFF

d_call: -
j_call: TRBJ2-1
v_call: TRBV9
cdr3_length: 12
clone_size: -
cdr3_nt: TGTGCCAGCAGCGGAGACAGTTCTGAGCAGTTCTTC
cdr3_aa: CASSGDSSEQFF

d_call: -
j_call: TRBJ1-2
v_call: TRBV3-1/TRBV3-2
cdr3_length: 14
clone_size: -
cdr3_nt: TGTGCCAGCAATGATAGGGCGGTCGATGGTGGCTACACCTTC
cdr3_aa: CASNDRAVDGGYTF

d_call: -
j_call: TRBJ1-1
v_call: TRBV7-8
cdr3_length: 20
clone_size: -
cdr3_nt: TGTGCCAGCAGCTTAAAGAAGACGGACGCCAAGGAGGCAGAGAACACTGAAGCTTTCTTT
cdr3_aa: CASSLKKTDAKEAENTEAFF

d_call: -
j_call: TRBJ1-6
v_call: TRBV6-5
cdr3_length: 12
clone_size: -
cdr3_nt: TGTGCCAGCAGGGTCTTGGATTCACCCCTCCACTTT
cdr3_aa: CASRVLDSPLHF

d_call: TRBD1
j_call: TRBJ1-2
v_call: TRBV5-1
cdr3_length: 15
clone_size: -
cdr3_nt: TGCGCCAGCAGCTTGGAACGGACAGGGGGCGTTGGCTACACCTTC
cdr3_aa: CASSLERTGGVGYTF

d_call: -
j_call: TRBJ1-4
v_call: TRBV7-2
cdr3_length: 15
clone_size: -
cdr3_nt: TGTGCCAGCAGCGGGCAGGGTTCAACTAATGAAAAACTGTTTTTT
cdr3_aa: CASSGQGSTNEKLFF

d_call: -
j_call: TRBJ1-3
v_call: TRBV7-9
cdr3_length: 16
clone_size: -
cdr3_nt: TGTGCCAGCAGCTCCAAAAGGCCAAACTCTGGAAACACCATATATTTT
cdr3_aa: CASSSKRPNSGNTIYF

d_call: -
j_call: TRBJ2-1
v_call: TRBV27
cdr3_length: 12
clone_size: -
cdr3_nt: TGTGCCAGCCTCGGGTTAGACAATGAGCAGTTCTTC
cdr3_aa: CASLGLDNEQFF